These 2 T cell receptor beta chains came from one sample sequenced in a study of OX40 agonist ivuxolimab in advanced cancers. This table comes from immunoSEQ multiplex PCR, and its TCRdb copy is limited to in-frame clones, with some not included. The table lists some 45,000 clones, roughly 86% of them singletons. The source was CD4+ or CD8+ T cells sorted from blood, collected in a trial of the OX40 agonist ivuxolimab. The receptors were gathered from an adult with an advanced solid tumor such as melanoma, head and neck, liver or kidney cancer.

This clone turned up a few times. This rearrangement joins TRBV27 to TRBJ1-1; no definite D call. Germline lookup yields CDR1 MNHEY and CDR2 SMNVEV (reference sequence). CDR3 size: 13 residues. The ends were cut back, 2 bases at V and 1 base at J, with 5 bases in the middle. The DNA of the CDR3 is TGTGCCAGCAGTTTAGTGGCGAACACTGAAGCTTTCTTT. Protein product: CASSLVANTEAFF.

This chain connects TRBV27 to TRBJ1-2; 8 bases match TRBD1. The germline V gene has CDR1 MNHEY and CDR2 SMNVEV (reference sequence). This CDR3 is built from 15 residues. V was pared by 5 bases and J by 4 bases, with 9 bases of the junction left unmatched. CDR3: CASSPGTGPFYGYTF. The CDR3 DNA reads TGTGCCAGCAGTCCAGGGACAGGCCCTTTCTATGGCTACACCTTC.